Detailed here is one TCR beta chain. An end of the junction differs from the germline gene, which may be a read error. This sample was included in a study of CD8 T cells in Susac syndrome. The T cells that were sequenced for TCR beta were CD8+ and CD4+ cells from blood. Bulk CD8+ and CD4+ cells came from magnetic negative isolation; CD8+ TEMRA by FACS. Reverse transcription of roughly 0.45 to 1 ug RNA was carried out with random hexamers. Amplification of TCR beta CDR3 by immunoSEQ multiplex PCR spanned 54 Vbeta and 13 Jbeta. TCRdb called the immunoSEQ multiplex PCR reads again in MiXCR, with one record for every CDR3 protein. The profile shows about 120,000 distinct CDR3 sequences, about nine tenths of them singletons. This CDR3 contains 15 residues. Per germline, CDR1 SGDLS and CDR2 YYNGEE.

The source material was CD8+ T cells from PBMCs. The origin of this receptor is a human donor in good health. This sequence joins TRBV9 and TRBJ2-7; 8 bases agree with TRBD2. DNA for the CDR3: TGTGCCAGCGGCGTAGACAGCGGGGGCCCCTACGAGCAGTACTTC. It codes for CASGVDSGGPYEQYF.